These 17 T cell receptor beta chains originate from one sample sequenced in a study of blood T cell repertoires in COVID-19. The method was immunoSEQ multiplex PCR; TCRdb's version includes in-frame clones alone and lacks a portion of them. This table holds approximately 190,000 clones, roughly 90% found once. The specimen was peripheral blood. All receptors come from a woman in her thirties or forties who had recovered from COVID-19.

CDR3 in amino acids: CASRPGLAGLNYEQYF. Written as DNA, the CDR3 is TGTGCAAGTCGCCCAGGACTAGCGGGGCTAAACTACGAGCAGTACTTC. The gene calls are TRBV12-2 and TRBJ2-7; TRBD2 reflects the table's D call only, with no check against the DNA. TRBV12-2 is noted as a pseudogene. CDR3 length: 16 amino acids.

This chain uses TRBV6-6 with TRBJ2-7; D may be TRBD2 (5 bases). Germline CDR1 MNHNY, CDR2 SVGAGI (reference sequence). Trimming stripped 2 bases from V and 2 bases from J, with 13 bases between. CDR3 size: 15 residues. CDR3 in amino acids: CASSYPQAGAYEQYF. The CDR3 DNA is TGTGCCAGCAGTTACCCCCAGGCGGGTGCCTACGAGCAGTACTTC.

The CDR3 loop reads CASSSYRQGAETQYF. The CDR3 region has the DNA TGTGCCAGCAGTTCCTATCGACAGGGGGCGGAGACCCAGTACTTC. V and J are TRBV28 and TRBJ2-5; 10 bases align to TRBD1. The CDR3 contains 15 residues. The V and J ends lost 4 bases and 5 bases, in that order; junction bases with no gene match: 7. Germline CDR1 is MDHEN and CDR2 is SYDVKM.

The V gene is TRBV21-1, the J gene TRBJ2-1; TRBD2, as called in the table, went unchecked against the DNA. TRBV21-1 is shown as a pseudogene. CDR3 length equals 14 residues. The CDR3 loop reads CASTSRGRDNEQFF. In DNA form, the CDR3 reads TGTGCCAGCACTTCTCGCGGGAGGGACAATGAGCAGTTCTTC.

The DNA of the CDR3 is TGTGCCAGCAGCCGGGGACAGGGAGAGACCCAGTACTTC. Translated: CASSRGQGETQYF. The rearrangement uses TRBV7-9 and TRBJ2-5; 9 bases are shared with TRBD1. This CDR3 contains 13 residues. Germline V CDR1 and CDR2: SEHNR, FQNEAQ (reference sequence). V shed 5 bases and J 4 bases; nucleotides not matched to a gene: 2.

The chain joins TRBV9 to TRBJ1-1; the D is unclear. Trimming took 0 bases from V and 3 from J, leaving 12 bases between them. Germline V gene data show CDR1 as SGDLS and CDR2 as YYNGEE. The CDR3 contains 15 residues. CDR3 protein: CASSVAGSTYTEAFF. The CDR3, as DNA: TGTGCCAGCAGCGTAGCTGGTAGTACTTACACTGAAGCTTTCTTT.

This chain links TRBV7-2 with TRBJ1-4, with 10 bases aligning to TRBD1. The germline V gene has CDR1 SGHTA and CDR2 FQGNSA. The CDR3 sequence is 14 residues long. V shed 6 bases and J 8 bases; nucleotides not matched to a gene: 6. Here the CDR3 reads CASRRTGGKEKLFF. In nucleotides, the CDR3 is TGTGCCAGCAGAAGGACAGGGGGGAAGGAAAAACTGTTTTTT.

The gene calls are TRBV5-1 and TRBJ2-2, with 11 bases identical to TRBD2. CDR3 length: 17 residues. The trim removed 2 bases at V and 3 bases at J, leaving 6 bases unmatched. CDR1 is SGHRS, CDR2 YFSETQ, per germline. The CDR3 DNA sequence: TGCGCCAGCAGCTTTAAACTAGCGGGAGTAGACACCGGGGAGCTGTTTTTT. Translation gives CASSFKLAGVDTGELFF.

The chain combines TRBV2 with TRBJ2-5; TRBD2 matches at 9 bases. The germline V gene has CDR1 SNHLY and CDR2 FYNNEI. Trimming cost V 3 bases and J 6 bases; bases outside gene matches: 17. There are 18 residues in the CDR3. CDR3 in DNA: TGTGCCAGCAGTGATACGGGACTAGCCGCTTACGTGCGAAAGACCCAGTACTTC. Its translation is CASSDTGLAAYVRKTQYF.

This clone appeared a single time. V usage is TRBV30 and J usage is TRBJ1-3; D is ambiguous. V lost 0 bases and J lost 0, with 12 bases in between. The CDR3 spans 16 residues. Germline V gives CDR1 GTSNPN, CDR2 SVGIG (reference sequence). The CDR3 loop reads CAWSVVGVVSGNTIYF. The DNA for the CDR3 is TGTGCCTGGAGTGTCGTCGGGGTCGTCTCTGGAAACACCATATATTTT. Full variable domain (missing parts from reference TRBV30 and TRBJ1-3): SQTIHQWPATLVQPVGSPLSLECTVEGTSNPNLYWYRQAAGRGLQLLFYSVGIGQISSEVPQNLSASRPQDRQFILSSKKLLLSDSGFYLCAWSVVGVVSGNTIYFGEGSWLTVV.

This clone was seen only once. V and J are TRBV11-2 and TRBJ2-7; TRBD2 might be the D (6 bases). V was shortened by 3 bases and J by 2 bases, with 11 bases between the two germline ends. The CDR3 has 14 residues. Germline V gene data show CDR1 as SGHAT and CDR2 as FQNNGV. This CDR3 is CASSFGGGAYEQYF. Written as DNA, the CDR3 is TGTGCCAGCAGCTTCGGTGGCGGGGCCTACGAGCAGTACTTC.

CDR3 loop: CASSQDGISYEQYF. CDR3 in DNA: TGTGCCAGCAGCCAAGACGGTATCTCCTACGAGCAGTACTTC. The J gene is TRBJ2-7, the V gene TRBV3-1 (or the pseudogene TRBV3-2); no firm D call. Trimming shortened V by 0 bases and J by 0 bases, and 6 bases separated the two germline ends. This CDR3 region has 14 residues. Per the germline V gene, CDR1 is LGHDT and CDR2 is YNNKEL (reference sequence).

The chain joins TRBV4-1 to TRBJ2-7, with D possibly being TRBD2 (5 bases). Germline V gene sequence: CDR1 MGHRA, CDR2 YSYEKL. The CDR3 sequence is 15 residues long. Trimming cost V 0 bases and J 3 bases, with 12 bases left between them. CDR3 region: CASSQDKSGYYEQYF. The CDR3 DNA is TGCGCCAGCAGCCAAGATAAGAGCGGCTACTACGAGCAGTACTTC.

The chain recombines TRBV20-1 with TRBJ2-5, with 7 bases aligning to TRBD2. V trimming: 3 bases; J trimming: 1 base; junction bases outside the gene matches: 5. Looked up from germline, CDR1 is DFQATT and CDR2 is SNEGSKA (reference sequence). This CDR3 is 14 amino acids long. This CDR3 is CSASLGTTQETQYF. The DNA of the CDR3 is TGCAGTGCTAGTCTCGGGACTACCCAAGAGACCCAGTACTTC.

The chain joins TRBV28 to TRBJ2-2; 12 positions match TRBD2. The junction had 5 bases not matched to a gene; V was cut back by 3 bases and J by 3 bases. Germline V gives CDR1 MDHEN, CDR2 SYDVKM. The length of the CDR3 is 17 residues. This chain's CDR3 is CASSFLAGGPYTGELFF. CDR3 DNA sequence: TGTGCCAGCAGTTTTCTAGCGGGAGGGCCCTACACCGGGGAGCTGTTTTTT.

This sequence joins TRBV6-6 and TRBJ2-7; 11 bases fit TRBD2. The germline V gene has CDR1 MNHNY and CDR2 SVGAGI (reference sequence). V was clipped by 5 bases and J by 6 bases; unmatched bases: 15. CDR3 length: 17 residues. The CDR3 sequence is CASSPNRGGTSGLEQYF. CDR3 sequence (DNA): TGTGCCAGCAGTCCCAACCGCGGGGGGACTAGCGGACTCGAGCAGTACTTC.

As concerns this clone: The same CDR3 can be traced to other DNA sequences in this sample. The V call is TRBV3-1 (or the pseudogene TRBV3-2), the J call TRBJ1-2; D remains ambiguous. Trimming removed 4 bases from V and 1 base from J, with 4 bases in between. Germline assignment: CDR1 LGHDT and CDR2 YNNKEL (reference sequence). The CDR3 extends over 12 amino acids. As DNA, the CDR3 is TGTGCCAGCAGCCCCGGTAACTATGGCTACACCTTC. Amino acids: CASSPGNYGYTF.